This T cell receptor (beta chain) was sequenced during a study of T cells after yellow fever vaccination. Whole-study context: Fractions containing few cells were prepared with SMART-Seq v4 Ultra Low Input.

This clonotype appeared many times. Its antigen is not known. A process of 5'RACE template switching, which added a universal primer site and UMIs, was used to make TCR cDNA. TCRdb analysed the 5' RACE reads with MiXCR anew, one entry per CDR3 protein. The data show hundreds of thousands of distinct CDR3 sequences, 8.7% seen once. Study findings and constraints: Post-booster samples contained most primary-vaccination clones (just under 98% CD4, approximately 88% CD8).

This sequence originates from a man in his late teens or twenties who received the YFV17D yellow fever vaccine. Sample: PBMCs, taken on the day of the first yellow fever vaccination.

DNA of the CDR3: TGTGCCAGCAGCGTAGGGGGGGGCTATGGCTACACCTTC. Amino acids: CASSVGGGYGYTF. The chain has TRBV9 and TRBJ1-2; D is perhaps TRBD1 (5 bases). Germline values: CDR1 SGDLS, CDR2 YYNGEE. The CDR3 runs to 13 residues. With 0 bases removed from V and 4 bases from J, the gap between germline ends came to 7 bases.